The count of the clone carrying this T cell receptor (beta chain) is one. The CDR3 consists of 15 residues. With V trimmed by 6 bases and J by 3 bases, 6 bases remained unmatched. Germline V gene sequence: CDR1 LGHDT, CDR2 YNNKEL (reference sequence). The sample belongs to a study of blood T cell repertoires in COVID-19. Study summary: The United States, Italy and Spain were the sources of the acute and convalescent COVID-19 samples. Sources were T cells, B-cell-depleted T cells, or PBMCs; the material itself was cDNA or gDNA.

In the study's own analysis: Amplification from reference gene primers served as the basis for estimated nucleated cell counts. TCRdb's table, derived via immunoSEQ multiplex PCR, lists solely in-frame clones and lacks some. That table furnishes V, J and clone size, whereas the DNA furnished D and trimming. The sample has some 260,000 clones, approximately 88% seen once. The sequence derives from a woman in her twenties or thirties with acute or convalescent COVID-19. V usage is TRBV3-1 (or the pseudogene TRBV3-2) and J usage is TRBJ2-7, with 12 bases lining up with TRBD1. Sequenced input: peripheral blood. This CDR3 is CASRVGTGGIYEQYF. CDR3 nucleotide sequence: TGTGCCAGCAGAGTAGGGACAGGGGGCATCTACGAGCAGTACTTC.